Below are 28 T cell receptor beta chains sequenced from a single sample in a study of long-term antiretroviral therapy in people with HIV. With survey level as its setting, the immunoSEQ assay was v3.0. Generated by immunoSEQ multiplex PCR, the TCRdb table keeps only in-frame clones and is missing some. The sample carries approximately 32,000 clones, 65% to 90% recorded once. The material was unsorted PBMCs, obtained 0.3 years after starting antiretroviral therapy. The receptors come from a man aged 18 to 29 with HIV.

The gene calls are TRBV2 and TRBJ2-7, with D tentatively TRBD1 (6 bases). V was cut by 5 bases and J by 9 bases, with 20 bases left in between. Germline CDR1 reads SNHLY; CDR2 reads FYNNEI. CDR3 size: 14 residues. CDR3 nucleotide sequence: TGTGCCAGCAGTCAAGTGGGGCAGGGGATGGTGCAGTACTTC. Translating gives CASSQVGQGMVQYF. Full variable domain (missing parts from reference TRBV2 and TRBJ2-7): EPEVTQTPSHQVTQMGQEVILRCVPISNHLYFYWYRQILGQKVEFLVSFYNNEISEKSEIFDDQFSVERPDGSNFTLKIRSTKLEDSAMYFCASSQVGQGMVQYFGPGTRLTVT.

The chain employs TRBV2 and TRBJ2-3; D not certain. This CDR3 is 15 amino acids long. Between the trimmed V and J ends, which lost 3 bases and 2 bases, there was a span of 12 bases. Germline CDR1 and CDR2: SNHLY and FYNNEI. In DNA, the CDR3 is TGTGCCAGCAGTGATATGCTCCTATCCACAGATACGCAGTATTTT. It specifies CASSDMLLSTDTQYF.

CDR3 bases: TGTGCCATCAGCGAGAGGGCGGCCCAAGAGACCCAGTACTTC. Its translation is CAISERAAQETQYF. The chain carries TRBV10-3 and TRBJ2-5, with a possible D match to TRBD2 (5 bases). Germline V CDR1 and CDR2: ENHRY, SYGVKD. The ends were cut back, 6 bases at V and 1 base at J, with 12 bases in the middle. The CDR3 runs 14 residues.

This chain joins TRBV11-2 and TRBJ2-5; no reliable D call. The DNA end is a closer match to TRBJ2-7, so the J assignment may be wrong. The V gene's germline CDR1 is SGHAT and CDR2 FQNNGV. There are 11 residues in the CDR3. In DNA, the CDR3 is TGTGCCAGCAGCTTTGGTAGCGAGCAGTACTTC. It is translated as CASSFGSEQYF.

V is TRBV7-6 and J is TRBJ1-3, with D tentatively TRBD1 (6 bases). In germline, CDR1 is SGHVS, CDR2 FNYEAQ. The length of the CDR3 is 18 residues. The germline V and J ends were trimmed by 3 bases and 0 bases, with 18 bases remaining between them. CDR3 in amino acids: CASSLARGMENSGNTIYF. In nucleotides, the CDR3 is TGTGCCAGCAGCTTGGCCAGGGGTATGGAGAACTCTGGAAACACCATATATTTT.

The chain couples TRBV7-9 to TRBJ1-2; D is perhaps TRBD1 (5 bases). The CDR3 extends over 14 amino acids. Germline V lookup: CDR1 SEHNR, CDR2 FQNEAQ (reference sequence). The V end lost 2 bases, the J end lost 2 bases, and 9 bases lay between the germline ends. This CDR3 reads CASSLRGENYGYTF. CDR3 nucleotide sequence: TGTGCCAGCAGCTTAAGGGGAGAGAACTATGGCTACACCTTC.

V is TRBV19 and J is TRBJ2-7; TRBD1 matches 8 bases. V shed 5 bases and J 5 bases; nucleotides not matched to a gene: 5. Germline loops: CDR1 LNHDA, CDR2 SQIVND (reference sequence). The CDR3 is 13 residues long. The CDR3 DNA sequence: TGTGCCAGTAGTCTCTGGACAGGGAACGAGCAGTACTTC. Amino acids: CASSLWTGNEQYF.

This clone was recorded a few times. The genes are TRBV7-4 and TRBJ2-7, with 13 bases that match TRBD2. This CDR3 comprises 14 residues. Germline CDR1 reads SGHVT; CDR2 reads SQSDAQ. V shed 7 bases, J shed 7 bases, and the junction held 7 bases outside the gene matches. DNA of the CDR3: TGTGCCAGCACCTTCGGGACTAGCGGGACAGAGCAGTACTTC. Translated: CASTFGTSGTEQYF.

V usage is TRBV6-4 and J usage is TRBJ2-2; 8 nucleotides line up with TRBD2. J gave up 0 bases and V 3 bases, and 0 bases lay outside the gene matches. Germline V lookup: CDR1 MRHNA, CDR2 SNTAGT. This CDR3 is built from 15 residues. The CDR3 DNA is TGTGCCAGCAGTGAGACTAGCGCGAACACCGGGGAGCTGTTTTTT. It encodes CASSETSANTGELFF.

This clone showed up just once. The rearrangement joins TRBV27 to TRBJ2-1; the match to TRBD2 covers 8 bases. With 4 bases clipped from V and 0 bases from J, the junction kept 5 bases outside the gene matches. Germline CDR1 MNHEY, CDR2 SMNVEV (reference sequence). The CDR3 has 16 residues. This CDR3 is CASSSLAGRSYNEQFF. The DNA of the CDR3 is TGTGCCAGCAGTTCCTTAGCGGGACGCTCCTACAATGAGCAGTTCTTC.

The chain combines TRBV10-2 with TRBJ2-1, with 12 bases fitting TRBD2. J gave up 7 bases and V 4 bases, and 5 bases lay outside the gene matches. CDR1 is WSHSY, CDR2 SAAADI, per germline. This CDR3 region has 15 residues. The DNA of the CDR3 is TGCGCCAGCAGTGGTGGAACTAGCGGGGGGAATGAGCAGTTCTTC. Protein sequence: CASSGGTSGGNEQFF.

The CDR3 DNA sequence: TGTGCCAGCAGTTTATCCGGTTACAATGAGCAGTTCTTC. As protein: CASSLSGYNEQFF. V and J are TRBV28 and TRBJ2-1; D is unresolved. The V gene lost 1 base and the J gene lost 4 bases, with 5 bases spanning the gap. Germline CDR1 is MDHEN and CDR2 is SYDVKM. The CDR3 covers 13 residues.

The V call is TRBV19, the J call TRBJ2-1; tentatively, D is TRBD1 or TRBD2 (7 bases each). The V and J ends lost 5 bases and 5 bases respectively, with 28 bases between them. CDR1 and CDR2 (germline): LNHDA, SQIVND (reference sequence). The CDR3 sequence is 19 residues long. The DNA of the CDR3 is TGTGCCAGTAGTCTCTGGGGAGGGGGCGATGCGGGGCATGACAATGAGCAGTTCTTC. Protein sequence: CASSLWGGGDAGHDNEQFF.

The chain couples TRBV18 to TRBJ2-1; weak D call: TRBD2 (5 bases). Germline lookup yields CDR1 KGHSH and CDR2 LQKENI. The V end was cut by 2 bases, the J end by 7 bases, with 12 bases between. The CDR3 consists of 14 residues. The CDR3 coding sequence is TGTGCCAGCTCACCAGTCGGGCCGGGGAATGAGCAGTTCTTC. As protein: CASSPVGPGNEQFF.

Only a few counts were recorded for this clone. The CDR3: CASSFYGQGRNQPQHF. CDR3 nucleotides: TGTGCCAGCAGCTTTTACGGACAGGGTCGCAATCAGCCCCAGCATTTT. The chain links TRBV7-8 to TRBJ1-5; 8 nucleotides agree with TRBD1. Germline V gene lookup returns CDR1 SGHVS and CDR2 FQNEAQ. Trimming at V came to 3 bases and at J to 2 bases, leaving 6 bases not matched to a gene. CDR3 length: 16 residues.

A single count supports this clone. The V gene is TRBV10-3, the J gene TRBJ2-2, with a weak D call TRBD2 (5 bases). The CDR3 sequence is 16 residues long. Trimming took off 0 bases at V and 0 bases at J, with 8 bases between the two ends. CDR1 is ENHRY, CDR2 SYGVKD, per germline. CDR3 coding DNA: TGTGCCATCAGTGAGTCTCGCGGGCCGAACACCGGGGAGCTGTTTTTT. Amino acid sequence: CAISESRGPNTGELFF.

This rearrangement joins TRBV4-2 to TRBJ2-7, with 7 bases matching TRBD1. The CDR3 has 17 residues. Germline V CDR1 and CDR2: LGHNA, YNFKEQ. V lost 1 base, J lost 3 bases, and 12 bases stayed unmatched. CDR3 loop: CASSQVGGQFLNYEQYF. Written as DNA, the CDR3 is TGTGCCAGCAGCCAAGTTGGGGGACAGTTTCTGAACTACGAGCAGTACTTC.

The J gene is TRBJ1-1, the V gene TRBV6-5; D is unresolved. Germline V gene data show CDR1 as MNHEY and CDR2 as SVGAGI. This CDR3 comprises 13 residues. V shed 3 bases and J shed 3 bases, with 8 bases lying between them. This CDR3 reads CASSYLNHTEAFF. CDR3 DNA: TGTGCCAGCAGTTATTTGAATCACACTGAAGCTTTCTTT.

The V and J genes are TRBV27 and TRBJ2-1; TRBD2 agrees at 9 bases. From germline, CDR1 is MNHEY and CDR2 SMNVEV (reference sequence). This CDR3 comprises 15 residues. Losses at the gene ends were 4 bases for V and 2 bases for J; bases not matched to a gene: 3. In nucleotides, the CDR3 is TGTGCCAGCAGTTGGACTAGCGCCCCCTACAATGAGCAGTTCTTC. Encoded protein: CASSWTSAPYNEQFF.

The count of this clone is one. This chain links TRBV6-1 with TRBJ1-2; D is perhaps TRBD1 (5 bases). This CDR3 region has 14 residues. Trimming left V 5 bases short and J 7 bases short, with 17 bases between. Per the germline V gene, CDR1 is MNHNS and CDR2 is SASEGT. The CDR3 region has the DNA TGTGCCAGCAGTTGGACCGCGGGGGGGAGTGGCTACACCTTC. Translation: CASSWTAGGSGYTF.

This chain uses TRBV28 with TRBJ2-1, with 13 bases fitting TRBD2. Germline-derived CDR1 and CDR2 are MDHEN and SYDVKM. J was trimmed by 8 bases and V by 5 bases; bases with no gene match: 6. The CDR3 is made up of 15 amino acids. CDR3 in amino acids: CASSLGLAGVYEQFF. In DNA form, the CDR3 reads TGTGCCAGCAGTCTCGGACTAGCGGGAGTCTATGAGCAGTTCTTC.

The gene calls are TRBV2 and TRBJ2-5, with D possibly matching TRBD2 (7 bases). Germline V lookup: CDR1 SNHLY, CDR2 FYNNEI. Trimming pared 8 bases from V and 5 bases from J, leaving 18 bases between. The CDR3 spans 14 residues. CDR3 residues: CASRGRGGLETQYF. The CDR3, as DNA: TGTGCCAGCCGGGGGAGGGGGGGCCTTGAGACCCAGTACTTC.

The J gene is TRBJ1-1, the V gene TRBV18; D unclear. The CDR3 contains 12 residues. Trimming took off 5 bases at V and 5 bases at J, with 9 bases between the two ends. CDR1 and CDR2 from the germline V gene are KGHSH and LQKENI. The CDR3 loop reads CASSTTRTEAFF. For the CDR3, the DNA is TGTGCCAGCTCAACGACGAGAACTGAAGCTTTCTTT.

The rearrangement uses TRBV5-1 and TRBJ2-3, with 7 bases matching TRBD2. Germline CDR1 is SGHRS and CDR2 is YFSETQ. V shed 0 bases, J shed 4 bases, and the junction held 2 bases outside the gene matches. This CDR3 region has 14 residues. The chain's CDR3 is CASSLGLAADTQYF. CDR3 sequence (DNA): TGCGCCAGCAGCTTGGGTCTAGCGGCAGATACGCAGTATTTT.

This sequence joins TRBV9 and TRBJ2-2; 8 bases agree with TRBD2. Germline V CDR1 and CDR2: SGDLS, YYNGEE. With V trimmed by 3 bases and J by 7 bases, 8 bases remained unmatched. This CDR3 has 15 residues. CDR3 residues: CASSAGTRRVGELFF. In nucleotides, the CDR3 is TGTGCCAGCAGCGCCGGGACTAGGCGTGTCGGGGAGCTGTTTTTT.

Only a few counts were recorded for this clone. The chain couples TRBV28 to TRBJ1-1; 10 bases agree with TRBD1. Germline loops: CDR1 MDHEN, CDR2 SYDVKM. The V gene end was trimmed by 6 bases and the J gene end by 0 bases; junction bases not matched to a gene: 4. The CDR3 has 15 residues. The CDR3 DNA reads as TGTGCCAGCAGAACGGGACAGGGGATGAACACTGAAGCTTTCTTT. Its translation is CASRTGQGMNTEAFF.

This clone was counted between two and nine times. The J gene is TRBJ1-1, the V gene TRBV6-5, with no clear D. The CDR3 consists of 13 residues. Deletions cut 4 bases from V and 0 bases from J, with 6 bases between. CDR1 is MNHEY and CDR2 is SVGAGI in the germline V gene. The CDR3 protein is CASSLVVNTEAFF. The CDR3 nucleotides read TGTGCCAGCAGTTTGGTAGTGAACACTGAAGCTTTCTTT.

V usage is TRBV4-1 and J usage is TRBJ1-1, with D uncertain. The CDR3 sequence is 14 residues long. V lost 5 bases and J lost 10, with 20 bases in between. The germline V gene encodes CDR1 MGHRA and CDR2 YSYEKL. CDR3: CASSEGTKHSGAFF. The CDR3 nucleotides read TGCGCCAGCAGCGAGGGTACCAAACACTCTGGAGCTTTCTTT.